A selection of T cell receptor beta chains follows, all from one sample in a study of shared clonotypes between healthy human individuals. Data came from immunoSEQ multiplex PCR; TCRdb stores just in-frame clones and leaves some out. The table shows around 980,000 clones, with about 84% occurring only once. Source material: memory CD4+ T cells from PBMCs. The receptors shown here come from a man aged 18 to 30 in good health. Some clones in this sample may be carry-over from other donors' samples. Both conserved end residues are part of each CDR3. Fields, in order: D gene, V gene, J gene, clone size, CDR3 protein, CDR3 DNA. The D gene is left open where the match is weak. Not every row has a clone size; where given, it reads once, few, many or a size class.

d_call: TRBD1
v_call: TRBV6-1
j_call: TRBJ2-7
clone_size: -
cdr3_aa: CASSTGGLGDEQYF
cdr3_nt: TGTGCCAGCAGCACAGGGGGGTTGGGGGACGAGCAGTACTTC

d_call: -
v_call: TRBV7-2
j_call: TRBJ2-2
clone_size: -
cdr3_aa: CASSLDGSTGELFF
cdr3_nt: TGTGCCAGCAGCTTAGACGGGAGTACCGGGGAGCTGTTTTTT

d_call: TRBD2
v_call: TRBV27
j_call: TRBJ2-1
clone_size: -
cdr3_aa: CASRTYLGTSGTYNEQFF
cdr3_nt: TGTGCCAGCAGAACGTACCTCGGGACTAGCGGTACCTACAATGAGCAGTTCTTC

d_call: -
v_call: TRBV7-2
j_call: TRBJ1-4
clone_size: -
cdr3_aa: CASSRQAPNEKLFF
cdr3_nt: TGTGCCAGCAGTCGACAGGCGCCTAATGAAAAACTGTTTTTT

d_call: -
v_call: TRBV5-1
j_call: TRBJ2-3
clone_size: -
cdr3_aa: CASSLGDTDTQYF
cdr3_nt: TGCGCCAGCAGTTTGGGGGACACAGATACGCAGTATTTT

d_call: TRBD1
v_call: TRBV18
j_call: TRBJ1-5
clone_size: once
cdr3_aa: CASSPAGGRQPQHF
cdr3_nt: TGTGCCAGCTCACCAGCAGGGGGTAGGCAGCCCCAGCATTTT

d_call: -
v_call: TRBV4-3
j_call: TRBJ1-4
clone_size: few
cdr3_aa: CASSQDWGFGEKLFF
cdr3_nt: TGCGCCAGCAGCCAAGATTGGGGGTTCGGTGAAAAACTGTTTTTT

d_call: -
v_call: TRBV5-1
j_call: TRBJ2-5
clone_size: once
cdr3_aa: CASSSGEQETQYF
cdr3_nt: TGCGCCAGCAGCTCCGGTGAACAAGAGACCCAGTACTTC

d_call: TRBD1
v_call: TRBV5-6
j_call: TRBJ2-4
clone_size: -
cdr3_aa: CASSLGDRVSIQYF
cdr3_nt: TGTGCCAGCAGCTTGGGGGACAGGGTATCCATTCAGTACTTC

d_call: -
v_call: TRBV18
j_call: TRBJ2-3
clone_size: -
cdr3_aa: CASSPNPGASDTQYF
cdr3_nt: TGTGCCAGCTCACCAAATCCGGGGGCGTCGGATACGCAGTATTTT

d_call: -
v_call: TRBV7-9
j_call: TRBJ2-2
clone_size: -
cdr3_aa: CASSPGAGLSNTGELFF
cdr3_nt: TGTGCCAGCAGCCCGGGGGCGGGACTTTCGAACACCGGGGAGCTGTTTTTT

d_call: -
v_call: TRBV7-9
j_call: TRBJ1-1
clone_size: -
cdr3_aa: CASSLGSPGVNTEAFF
cdr3_nt: TGTGCCAGCAGCTTAGGGAGTCCAGGCGTGAACACTGAAGCTTTCTTT

d_call: -
v_call: TRBV29-1
j_call: TRBJ1-4
clone_size: -
cdr3_aa: CSVEDGGRGTNEKLFF
cdr3_nt: TGCAGCGTTGAAGATGGCGGCAGGGGTACTAATGAAAAACTGTTTTTT

d_call: -
v_call: TRBV5-1
j_call: TRBJ1-1
clone_size: many
cdr3_aa: CASSLNRVENTEAFF
cdr3_nt: TGCGCCAGCAGCTTAAACAGGGTGGAGAACACTGAAGCTTTCTTT

d_call: -
v_call: TRBV7-9
j_call: TRBJ2-2
clone_size: -
cdr3_aa: CASSRLLENTGELFF
cdr3_nt: TGTGCCAGCAGCCGACTACTAGAAAACACCGGGGAGCTGTTTTTT

d_call: TRBD1
v_call: TRBV19
j_call: TRBJ2-7
clone_size: -
cdr3_aa: CATQTGTGSYEQYF
cdr3_nt: TGTGCCACCCAAACCGGGACAGGCTCCTACGAGCAGTACTTC

d_call: TRBD1
v_call: TRBV19
j_call: TRBJ2-1
clone_size: -
cdr3_aa: CASSILPGQGGDEQFF
cdr3_nt: TGTGCCAGTAGTATCCTACCGGGACAGGGGGGCGATGAGCAGTTCTTC

d_call: TRBD2
v_call: TRBV28
j_call: TRBJ2-7
clone_size: -
cdr3_aa: CASSWMGRAYEQYF
cdr3_nt: TGTGCCAGCAGTTGGATGGGGAGGGCCTACGAGCAGTACTTC

d_call: -
v_call: TRBV2
j_call: TRBJ2-2
clone_size: -
cdr3_aa: CASRRTENTGELFF
cdr3_nt: TGTGCCAGCAGGAGGACAGAGAACACCGGGGAGCTGTTTTTT

d_call: -
v_call: TRBV5-4
j_call: TRBJ2-5
clone_size: few
cdr3_aa: CASSLNRAQQETQYF
cdr3_nt: TGTGCCAGCAGCTTAAACAGGGCCCAACAAGAGACCCAGTACTTC

d_call: -
v_call: TRBV11-3
j_call: TRBJ2-7
clone_size: many
cdr3_aa: CASSPRSNSYEQYF
cdr3_nt: TGTGCCAGCAGCCCCAGGTCCAACTCCTACGAGCAGTACTTC

d_call: TRBD2
v_call: TRBV11-3
j_call: TRBJ2-1
clone_size: -
cdr3_aa: CASSLSLAGRDEQFF
cdr3_nt: TGTGCCAGCAGCTTGAGTCTAGCGGGCAGGGATGAGCAGTTCTTC

d_call: -
v_call: TRBV9
j_call: TRBJ2-4
clone_size: -
cdr3_aa: CASSPGVAKNIQYF
cdr3_nt: TGTGCCAGCAGCCCGGGGGTAGCCAAAAACATTCAGTACTTC

d_call: -
v_call: TRBV28
j_call: TRBJ1-3
clone_size: -
cdr3_aa: CASSLDAGYTIYF
cdr3_nt: TGTGCCAGCAGCCTCGATGCTGGGTACACCATATATTTT

d_call: -
v_call: TRBV7-3
j_call: TRBJ2-1
clone_size: once
cdr3_aa: CASSLVYRTYNNEQFF
cdr3_nt: TGTGCCAGCAGCTTAGTTTACCGGACTTATAACAATGAGCAGTTCTTC

d_call: TRBD1
v_call: TRBV7-2
j_call: TRBJ1-4
clone_size: -
cdr3_aa: CDSSLPTGQNEKLFF
cdr3_nt: TGTGACAGCAGCTTACCAACGGGACAGAATGAAAAACTGTTTTTT

d_call: -
v_call: TRBV28
j_call: TRBJ1-2
clone_size: -
cdr3_aa: CASSQGPTWGYTF
cdr3_nt: TGTGCCAGCAGTCAGGGCCCGACCTGGGGCTACACCTTC

d_call: TRBD2
v_call: TRBV30
j_call: TRBJ2-7
clone_size: few
cdr3_aa: CAWSRTSGRAYEQYF
cdr3_nt: TGTGCCTGGAGTAGGACTAGCGGGAGGGCCTACGAGCAGTACTTC

d_call: -
v_call: TRBV7-9
j_call: TRBJ2-2
clone_size: -
cdr3_aa: CASSPLRGPTGTGELFF
cdr3_nt: TGTGCCAGCAGCCCCCTCCGAGGGCCCACAGGTACCGGGGAGCTGTTTTTT

d_call: TRBD1
v_call: TRBV28
j_call: TRBJ1-1
clone_size: -
cdr3_aa: CASRDRGNTEAFF
cdr3_nt: TGTGCCAGCAGGGACAGGGGGAACACTGAAGCTTTCTTT

d_call: -
v_call: TRBV2
j_call: TRBJ2-5
clone_size: -
cdr3_aa: CASSPGTAQETQYF
cdr3_nt: TGTGCCAGCAGCCCAGGGACGGCTCAAGAGACCCAGTACTTC

d_call: TRBD1
v_call: TRBV5-6
j_call: TRBJ2-7
clone_size: -
cdr3_aa: CASTVDRSYEQYF
cdr3_nt: TGTGCCAGCACCGTGGACAGGTCCTACGAGCAGTACTTC

d_call: -
v_call: TRBV21-1
j_call: TRBJ2-7
clone_size: once
cdr3_aa: CASSHWVWGLAAGGTYEQYF
cdr3_nt: TGTGCCAGCAGCCACTGGGTTTGGGGGCTTGCGGCGGGAGGGACCTACGAGCAGTACTTC

d_call: -
v_call: TRBV5-4
j_call: TRBJ2-2
clone_size: -
cdr3_aa: CASSLGEPRVGGELFF
cdr3_nt: TGTGCCAGCAGCTTGGGCGAACCCCGAGTCGGCGGGGAGCTGTTTTTT

d_call: -
v_call: TRBV7-9
j_call: TRBJ1-1
clone_size: few
cdr3_aa: CASRLVGGTEAFF
cdr3_nt: TGTGCCAGCAGATTAGTGGGGGGCACTGAAGCTTTCTTT

d_call: -
v_call: TRBV7-8
j_call: TRBJ2-5
clone_size: -
cdr3_aa: CASSLPMGGVETQYF
cdr3_nt: TGTGCCAGCAGCTTACCGATGGGGGGAGTGGAGACCCAGTACTTC

d_call: TRBD2
v_call: TRBV5-1
j_call: TRBJ2-1
clone_size: -
cdr3_aa: CASSPNPGTSGQEQFF
cdr3_nt: TGCGCCAGCAGCCCCAATCCCGGGACTAGCGGACAGGAGCAGTTCTTC

d_call: TRBD1
v_call: TRBV28
j_call: TRBJ2-2
clone_size: -
cdr3_aa: CASSYQGANTGELFF
cdr3_nt: TGTGCCAGCAGTTATCAGGGGGCGAACACCGGGGAGCTGTTTTTT

d_call: -
v_call: TRBV14
j_call: TRBJ1-2
clone_size: -
cdr3_aa: CASSQVPAVGGYTF
cdr3_nt: TGTGCCAGCAGCCAAGTACCCGCCGTTGGTGGCTACACCTTC

d_call: -
v_call: TRBV19
j_call: TRBJ1-1
clone_size: -
cdr3_aa: CASSLEGSEAFF
cdr3_nt: TGTGCCAGTAGTCTTGAGGGAAGCGAAGCTTTCTTT

d_call: TRBD1
v_call: TRBV11-3
j_call: TRBJ2-7
clone_size: -
cdr3_aa: CASSEDGAGGYEQYF
cdr3_nt: TGTGCCAGCAGCGAGGACGGGGCAGGGGGCTACGAGCAGTACTTC

d_call: -
v_call: TRBV5-5
j_call: TRBJ2-1
clone_size: -
cdr3_aa: CASSSQGSNNEQFF
cdr3_nt: TGTGCCAGCAGCTCTCAGGGGTCGAACAATGAGCAGTTCTTC

d_call: -
v_call: TRBV7-2
j_call: TRBJ2-5
clone_size: -
cdr3_aa: CASSWGGSQETQYF
cdr3_nt: TGTGCCAGCAGCTGGGGTGGCAGCCAAGAGACCCAGTACTTC

d_call: -
v_call: TRBV15
j_call: TRBJ1-5
clone_size: -
cdr3_aa: CATSRGGSGNNQPQHF
cdr3_nt: TGTGCCACCAGCAGAGGAGGCAGTGGCAACAATCAGCCCCAGCATTTT

d_call: -
v_call: TRBV4-3
j_call: TRBJ1-2
clone_size: -
cdr3_aa: CASSHSRGRFNYGYTF
cdr3_nt: TGCGCCAGCAGCCACTCCCGGGGGCGATTTAACTATGGCTACACCTTC

d_call: -
v_call: TRBV9
j_call: TRBJ2-2
clone_size: -
cdr3_aa: CASSVLGASGELFF
cdr3_nt: TGTGCCAGCAGCGTACTGGGGGCCTCCGGGGAGCTGTTTTTT

d_call: -
v_call: TRBV5-1
j_call: TRBJ2-5
clone_size: -
cdr3_aa: CASSLGSGQETQYF
cdr3_nt: TGCGCCAGCAGCTTGGGGTCGGGGCAAGAGACCCAGTACTTC

d_call: TRBD1
v_call: TRBV28
j_call: TRBJ1-2
clone_size: -
cdr3_aa: CASSFQGVAGYTF
cdr3_nt: TGTGCCAGCAGTTTCCAGGGGGTCGCTGGCTACACCTTC

d_call: -
v_call: TRBV4-1
j_call: TRBJ2-1
clone_size: -
cdr3_aa: CASSQDPGQDRQEQFF
cdr3_nt: TGCGCCAGCAGCCAAGATCCAGGACAAGATAGACAGGAGCAGTTCTTC

d_call: -
v_call: TRBV2
j_call: TRBJ1-4
clone_size: -
cdr3_aa: CASSKDRSNEKLFF
cdr3_nt: TGTGCCAGCAGTAAAGACAGGTCTAATGAAAAACTGTTTTTT

d_call: -
v_call: TRBV5-1
j_call: TRBJ1-2
clone_size: few
cdr3_aa: CASSEQGAGYGYTF
cdr3_nt: TGCGCCAGCAGCGAACAGGGAGCTGGCTATGGCTACACCTTC

d_call: -
v_call: TRBV28
j_call: TRBJ1-2
clone_size: -
cdr3_aa: CASSFRRDGQGYTF
cdr3_nt: TGTGCCAGCAGTTTCCGCCGGGACGGGCAAGGCTACACCTTC

d_call: -
v_call: TRBV29-1
j_call: TRBJ1-4
clone_size: -
cdr3_aa: CSITGTDNEKLFF
cdr3_nt: TGCAGCATAACCGGGACGGATAATGAAAAACTGTTTTTT

d_call: TRBD1
v_call: TRBV19
j_call: TRBJ1-2
clone_size: -
cdr3_aa: CATSDRGQDGYTF
cdr3_nt: TGTGCCACTTCCGACAGGGGGCAAGATGGCTACACCTTC

d_call: -
v_call: TRBV6-4
j_call: TRBJ2-5
clone_size: -
cdr3_aa: CASAPPETQYF
cdr3_nt: TGTGCCAGCGCACCGCCCGAGACCCAGTACTTC